This T cell receptor beta chain was documented in a study of spatial heterogeneity in lung cancer. Stated time point: blood at routine non-recurrence follow-up after resection. A unique molecular identifier was carried by every single TCR cDNA molecule. TCRdb fed the 5' RACE reads into MiXCR, producing one record per CDR3 protein. The sample carries under 4,000 distinct CDR3 sequences, 55% recorded once. Regarding this clonotype: With the library built for alpha chains, this beta chain is off target and its frequency is not meaningful.

This clonotype was sampled from a male donor with early-stage non-small cell lung cancer. The source was PBMCs, collected at follow-up.

The CDR3 coding sequence is TGTGCCACCAGCAGAGATAGACGGGCGGCACGCCAAGAGACCCAGTACTTC. This translates into CATSRDRRAARQETQYF. The chain employs TRBV15 and TRBJ2-5; D ambiguous. V lost 0 bases and J lost 1, with 15 bases in between. CDR1 and CDR2 from the germline V gene are LNHNV and YYDKDF (reference sequence). The CDR3 has 17 residues.